This passage covers 7 T cell receptor beta chains from one sample sequenced in a study of beta chain features in type 1 diabetes. Antigens of these TCRs are unknown. Study-level results: All four CD4+ subsets of Type 1 diabetes patients contained TCRB CDR3s that were moderately but significantly shorter.

All of the isolated RNA was reverse transcribed, so expressed TCRB transcripts were sequenced. The protocol was immunoSEQ multiplex PCR, while the TCRdb copy is restricted to in-frame clones and leaves out a portion. Seen here are 350,000 to 450,000 clones, around 12% observed once, and the top ten hold 0.008% to 0.011%. Sequencing was performed on naive CD4+ T cells from blood. The receptor source for this set is a woman aged 18 to 35 with type 1 diabetes.

The chain combines TRBV6-5 with TRBJ1-6; D unresolved. The germline V and J ends were trimmed by 0 bases and 13 bases, with 16 bases remaining between them. From germline, CDR1 is MNHEY and CDR2 SVGAGI. The CDR3 consists of 15 residues. The CDR3 DNA sequence: TGTGCCAGCAGTTACTCCGGACCGGGATGGAGTCCCCTCCACTTT. Amino acid sequence: CASSYSGPGWSPLHF.

This clone showed up just a few times. The gene calls are TRBV5-6 and TRBJ1-1; unclear D gene. The V gene's germline CDR1 is SGHDT and CDR2 YYEEEE. This CDR3 spans 12 amino acids. V was clipped by 2 bases and J by 11 bases, with 13 bases between them. The CDR3 region has the DNA TGTGCCAGCAGCTTCCGACTCGATGGGGCTTTCTTT. Translated: CASSFRLDGAFF.

As for this clone: Other DNA sequences in this specimen translate into the identical CDR3. V usage is TRBV7-3 and J usage is TRBJ2-1, with TRBD2 matching over 15 bases. The germline CDR1 and CDR2 sequences are SGHTA and FQGTGA. The trim removed 5 bases at V and 10 bases at J, leaving 3 bases unmatched. The CDR3 totals 14 residues. CDR3 in DNA: TGTGCCAGCAGCCTGGGACTAGCGGGAGGAGAGCAGTTCTTC. It specifies CASSLGLAGGEQFF. Filled out from reference TRBV7-3 and TRBJ2-1, the complete variable domain reads GAGVSQTPSNKVTEKGKYVELRCDPISGHTALYWYRQSLGQGPEFLIYFQGTGAADDSGLPNDRFFAVRPEGSVSTLKIQRTERGDSAVYLCASSLGLAGGEQFFGPGTRLTVL.

A few counts support this clone. J is TRBJ2-3 and V is TRBV9; TRBD2 matches at 7 bases. Trimming at V came to 0 bases and at J to 5 bases, leaving 6 bases not matched to a gene. CDR1 is SGDLS, CDR2 YYNGEE, per germline. CDR3 length: 15 amino acids. As DNA, the CDR3 is TGTGCCAGCAGCGTAGGTATAAGGGAGGGAGATACGCAGTATTTT. This encodes CASSVGIREGDTQYF. Supplemented by reference TRBV9 and TRBJ2-3, the full variable domain reads DSGVTQTPKHLITATGQRVTLRCSPRSGDLSVYWYQQSLDQGLQFLIQYYNGEERAKGNILERFSAQQFPDLHSELNLSSLELGDSALYFCASSVGIREGDTQYFGPGTRLTVL.

This rearrangement joins TRBV7-7 to TRBJ2-5; 7 bases fit TRBD2. With 5 bases clipped from V and 4 bases from J, the junction kept 7 bases outside the gene matches. Per germline, CDR1 SSHAT and CDR2 FNYEAQ (reference sequence). The CDR3 covers 14 residues. In DNA form, the CDR3 reads TGTGCCAGCAGCCCAAACACGGGGGGAGAGACCCAGTACTTC. Protein product: CASSPNTGGETQYF.

This clone was counted only a few times. This chain uses TRBV11-2 with TRBJ2-5, with 8 bases fitting TRBD2. The CDR3 runs 14 residues. The V gene end was trimmed by 3 bases and the J gene end by 4 bases; junction bases not matched to a gene: 4. Germline V gives CDR1 SGHAT, CDR2 FQNNGV. The CDR3 is CASSFVAGRETQYF. The CDR3 coding sequence is TGTGCCAGCAGCTTTGTAGCGGGGCGAGAGACCCAGTACTTC.

The V and J genes are TRBV15 and TRBJ2-5; TRBD1 agrees at 7 bases. The CDR3 consists of 14 residues. Germline CDR1 is LNHNV and CDR2 is YYDKDF (reference sequence). V lost 1 base to trimming and J lost 9 bases; unmatched junction nucleotides: 8. The CDR3 loop reads CATSRGTGARAQYF. CDR3 DNA sequence: TGTGCCACCAGCAGAGGAACAGGGGCCCGGGCCCAGTACTTC.